Listed here are 26 T cell receptor beta chains from one sample, sequenced in a study of tumor-infiltrating lymphocytes in primary liver carcinoma. With a constant-region primer, TCR beta cDNA was made from 450 to 500 ng of total RNA. Investigators got TCR beta libraries out of three nested multiplex PCR rounds, done with slightly modified ARM-PCR. In the first two PCR rounds, TRBV1-TRBV30 forward primers were paired with a C-beta reverse primer, and each round lasted approximately 9 cycles. TCRdb re-called the multiplex PCR reads through MiXCR, storing one row per CDR3 protein. In the table there are roughly 57,000 distinct CDR3 sequences, approximately 70% of which are singletons. It was from about 19-30 mg of unsorted bulk tissue that RNA and DNA were co-extracted. Sequencing was done on a sample of liver tumor tissue from sampling region 2. The sample's subset: tumor region T2, inferior pole. The receptors shown here come from a man between 35 and 55 years old with primary liver carcinoma and hepatitis B virus infection.

The J gene is TRBJ2-1, the V gene TRBV6-2 or TRBV6-3; 13 positions agree with TRBD2. This CDR3 comprises 17 residues. Germline CDR1 and CDR2: MNHEY and SVGEGT. V was pared by 7 bases and J by 6 bases, with 12 bases of the junction left unmatched. CDR3 sequence: CASTLGLAGWPGNEQFF. The CDR3 DNA reads TGTGCCAGCACTTTGGGACTAGCGGGATGGCCAGGCAATGAGCAGTTCTTC.

As regards this clonotype: The conserved closing phenylalanine or tryptophan is absent in this CDR3, likely reflecting a read error. V and J are TRBV10-3 and TRBJ1-5; no clear D. The V gene's germline CDR1 is ENHRY and CDR2 SYGVKD. This CDR3 has 14 residues. This chain's CDR3 is CAISDYEGDQPQHL. CDR3 sequence (DNA): TGTGCTATCAGCGACTATGAGGGCGATCAGCCCCAGCATTTA.

In the case of this clonotype: A read error may produce the germline difference seen at one junction end. This chain joins TRBV5-1 and TRBJ1-2; D gene uncertain. The CDR3 totals 13 residues. The germline V gene encodes CDR1 SGHRS and CDR2 YFSETQ. The CDR3 reads CTSSLEGVRGYTF. CDR3 coding DNA: TGCACCAGCAGCTTGGAAGGAGTCCGAGGCTACACCTTC.

Notes on this clonotype: This may be a read error: a much more frequent sequence differs by one nucleotide. The V and J genes are TRBV28 and TRBJ2-7; D may correspond to TRBD1 or TRBD2 (6 bases each). The CDR3 spans 13 residues. CDR1 and CDR2 from the germline V gene are MDHEN and SYDVKM. The CDR3 loop is CAGSLGGSNEQYF. The CDR3 nucleotides read TGTGCCGGCAGTTTGGGGGGCTCCAACGAGCAGTACTTC.

Turning to this clonotype: Compared with germline, one end of the junction differs, possibly owing to a read error. The rearrangement uses TRBV10-3 and TRBJ2-5, with 7 bases lining up with TRBD1. CDR3 size: 14 residues. The germline gives CDR1 ENHRY, CDR2 SYGVKD. CDR3 DNA: TGTGCTATCAACCCCGACAGGGTCCAAGAGATCCAGTACTTC. It translates to CAINPDRVQEIQYF.

This clonotype was observed a few times. The germline gene is not matched at one end of the junction; a read error may be the cause. V usage is TRBV4-1 and J usage is TRBJ2-7, with 8 bases that match TRBD2. CDR1 and CDR2 from the germline V gene are MGHRA and YSYEKL. The length of the CDR3 is 17 residues. The chain's CDR3 is CASSQRTSTRGAYDQYF. CDR3 in DNA: TGCGCCAGCAGCCAACGGACTAGCACCCGAGGGGCCTACGATCAGTACTTC.

About this clonotype itself: The conserved phenylalanine or tryptophan is not found at the CDR3 terminus, so this likely reflects a read error. The chain combines TRBV10-3 with TRBJ2-6; 7 bases line up with TRBD2. Looked up from germline, CDR1 is ENHRY and CDR2 is SYGVKD. This CDR3 contains 14 residues. This chain's CDR3 is CPTRGETGANVLTV. The CDR3 DNA reads as TGTCCCACTCGGGGGGAAACTGGGGCCAACGTCCTGACTGTC.

As for this clonotype: Sequence at one end of the junction differs from germline and may be a read error. The chain employs TRBV6-5 and TRBJ2-1, with 8 bases that match TRBD2. Per the germline V gene, CDR1 is MNHEY and CDR2 is SVGAGI. The CDR3 has 11 residues. The CDR3 is CASGSGGKQFF. The CDR3 bases are TGTGCCAGCGGGAGCGGGGGTAAGCAATTCTTC.

Points on this clonotype: A read error may produce the germline difference seen at one junction end. The chain carries TRBV6-2 or TRBV6-3 and TRBJ2-1; no reliable D call. The CDR3 runs to 11 residues. Per germline, CDR1 MNHEY and CDR2 SVGEGT. The CDR3 loop is CASSYRASLIF. The CDR3 DNA is TGTGCCAGCAGTTATCGTGCCTCCTTAATCTTC.

Regarding this clonotype: The CDR3 end shows no conserved phenylalanine or tryptophan, and so a read error is likely. The chain joins TRBV28 to TRBJ2-1; the D gene is possibly TRBD2 (6 bases). Germline lookup yields CDR1 MDHEN and CDR2 SYDVKM. This CDR3 has 13 residues. In DNA form, the CDR3 reads TGTGCCAGCAATTTATGGGGGGTATATGAGCAGTTCCTC. Protein product: CASNLWGVYEQFL.

The chain is built from TRBV4-3 and TRBJ1-1; D may be TRBD1 (5 bases). The germline CDR1 and CDR2 sequences are LGHNA and YSLEER. This CDR3 is built from 14 residues. V was shortened by 4 bases and J by 2 bases, with 11 bases between the two germline ends. CDR3 sequence (DNA): TGCGCCAGCAGCCGGGGGGTGGCTAACACTGAAGCTTTCTTT. This translates into CASSRGVANTEAFF.

As regards this clonotype: Compared with germline, one end of the junction differs, possibly owing to a read error. The chain couples TRBV4-2 to TRBJ2-7; unclear D gene. CDR3 length equals 15 residues. Germline-derived CDR1 and CDR2 are LGHNA and YNFKEQ. CDR3 protein: CTSSQDRLVSTELYF. As DNA, the CDR3 is TGTACCAGCAGCCAAGATAGGCTAGTAAGTACCGAGCTGTACTTC.

The gene calls are TRBV28 and TRBJ2-2, with 8 bases matching TRBD1. The germline CDR1 and CDR2 sequences are MDHEN and SYDVKM. The CDR3 extends over 15 amino acids. The CDR3 sequence: CVSSPLDRGTGELFF. The DNA for the CDR3 is TGTGTTAGCAGCCCTCTAGACAGGGGCACCGGGGAGCTGTTTTTT.

Many counts were recorded for this clonotype. The J gene is TRBJ1-3, the V gene TRBV11-2; TRBD1 might be the D (5 bases). Germline V gives CDR1 SGHAT, CDR2 FQNNGV. The germline V and J ends were trimmed by 11 bases and 2 bases, with 13 bases remaining between them. The CDR3 consists of 13 residues. The CDR3 here is CASAQGAGNTIYF. In DNA form, the CDR3 reads TGTGCCTCAGCCCAGGGAGCTGGAAACACCATATATTTT.

With respect to this clonotype: One junction end does not reproduce the germline sequence, and a read error may be involved. The chain is built from TRBV11-2 and TRBJ2-4; maybe TRBD2 (5 bases). The CDR3 runs to 14 residues. The germline gives CDR1 SGHAT, CDR2 FQNNGV. This CDR3 reads CASSLDPVPRTQYF. The CDR3 DNA reads TGTGCCAGCAGTTTAGATCCGGTCCCAAGGACTCAATACTTC.

Comments on this clonotype: The junction departs from germline at one end; a sequencing error may be responsible. The chain employs TRBV5-5 and TRBJ1-4, with 7 bases fitting TRBD1. Germline lookup yields CDR1 SGHKS and CDR2 YYEKEE (reference sequence). The CDR3 contains 17 residues. CDR3 sequence reads: CANSLGPWGTVNEKLFF. Written as DNA, the CDR3 is TGTGCCAACAGCTTAGGTCCCTGGGGGACAGTGAATGAAAAGCTGTTTTTT.

Turning to this clonotype: The junction departs from the called germline gene at one end, perhaps through a read error. The V gene is TRBV6-1, the J gene TRBJ2-1, with 14 bases lining up with TRBD2. There are 16 residues in the CDR3. Germline V lookup: CDR1 MNHNS, CDR2 SASEGT. In nucleotides, the CDR3 is TGTGCCAGAAGTGAAGTGACTAGCGGGAGGGGGCGGGAGCAGTTCTTC. Protein: CARSEVTSGRGREQFF.

This clonotype was picked up a small number of times. The chain uses TRBV29-1 and TRBJ1-4; no firm D call. The CDR3 is made up of 11 amino acids. The germline V gene has CDR1 SQVTM and CDR2 ANQGSEA. The CDR3 DNA is TGCGGCGGCGGAACTCAGGAAAAACTGTTTTTT. As protein: CGGGTQEKLFF. The full variable domain, rest sourced from reference TRBV29-1 and TRBJ1-4, is SAVISQKPSRDICQRGTSLTIQCQVDSQVTMMFWYRQQPGQSLTLIATANQGSEATYESGFVIDKFPISRPNLTFSTLTVSNMSPEDSSIYLCGGGTQEKLFFGSGTQLSVL.

Remarks on this clonotype: A clone one base away is much larger, so this may be a read error. The chain is built from TRBV28 and TRBJ2-7, with a possible D match to TRBD2 (6 bases). Looked up from germline, CDR1 is MDHEN and CDR2 is SYDVKM. The CDR3 is 15 amino acids. The CDR3 loop reads CASRISGLSSHEQYF. Here the CDR3 DNA reads TGTGCCAGCAGGATCTCGGGACTGTCCTCCCACGAGCAGTACTTC.

The chain combines TRBV6-2 or TRBV6-3 with TRBJ2-1; weak D call: TRBD2 (7 bases). CDR1 and CDR2 from the germline V gene are MNHEY and SVGEGT. The CDR3 is made up of 16 amino acids. With 9 bases removed from V and 4 bases from J, the gap between germline ends came to 22 bases. The CDR3 sequence is CASRRAQGGIYNEQFF. As DNA, the CDR3 is TGTGCCAGTAGACGAGCACAGGGAGGGATATACAATGAGCAGTTCTTC.

Concerning this clonotype itself: Being one base from a much bigger clone, this may be a read error. The chain couples TRBV5-1 to TRBJ1-1, with TRBD1 as a possible D gene (5 bases). This CDR3 contains 14 residues. In germline, CDR1 is SGHRS, CDR2 YFSETQ. The CDR3 sequence: CASSFWTEDTEDFF. CDR3 in DNA: TGCGCCAGCAGCTTCTGGACGGAGGACACTGAAGATTTCTTT.

This clonotype was observed many times. V gene TRBV29-1 combines with J gene TRBJ2-2; D unclear. CDR1 and CDR2 from the germline V gene are SQVTM and ANQGSEA. Trimming removed 2 bases at V and 3 bases at J, with 7 bases between. This CDR3 spans 13 amino acids. The DNA of the CDR3 is TGCAGCGTTGAAAGGCAGTACACCGGGGAGCTGTTTTTT. This encodes CSVERQYTGELFF.

The genes are TRBV11-2 and TRBJ2-5, with D perhaps matching TRBD1 or TRBD2 (5 bases each). CDR3 size: 16 residues. Germline V gene lookup returns CDR1 SGHAT and CDR2 FQNNGV. CDR3 coding DNA: TGTGTCGGCAGCCAAACCCCTGGCGAGGGGAAAGAGACCCAGTACTTC. This encodes CVGSQTPGEGKETQYF.

This clonotype was recorded only once. This sequence joins TRBV11-2 and TRBJ2-5, with D maybe TRBD2 (6 bases). Germline CDR1 reads SGHAT; CDR2 reads FQNNGV. This CDR3 is 16 amino acids long. V was shortened by 6 bases and J by 0 bases, with 17 bases between the two germline ends. CDR3 protein: CASRSRDSVHQETQYF. CDR3 DNA: TGTGCCAGCAGGTCCCGGGACTCGGTCCACCAAGAGACCCAGTACTTC.

Notes on this clonotype: A read error may explain this, as a much larger clone is one base away. This rearrangement joins TRBV6-4 to TRBJ2-2, with no clear D. The CDR3 has 13 amino acids. Germline V lookup: CDR1 MRHNA, CDR2 SNTAGT. CDR3: CASADTNTEELFF. The CDR3 region has the DNA TGTGCCAGCGCCGATACCAACACCGAGGAGCTGTTTTTT.

The chain couples TRBV11-2 to TRBJ2-3, with D maybe TRBD2 (5 bases). V was pared by 5 bases and J by 12 bases, with 18 bases between. Per the germline V gene, CDR1 is SGHAT and CDR2 is FQNNGV. The CDR3 consists of 13 residues. The CDR3 sequence is CASSPAGVGAQYF. The CDR3 nucleotides are TGTGCCAGCAGCCCGGCGGGTGTTGGTGCCCAGTATTTT.